Listed here are 13 T cell receptor beta chains from one sample, sequenced in a study of regulatory T cells in long-lasting Graves disease. Assembly of TCR beta libraries relied on iRepertoire HTBI primers together with Arm-PCR of CDR3 regions. MiXCR was run by TCRdb on the multiplex PCR reads, yielding one entry per CDR3 protein. The table records around 450,000 distinct CDR3 sequences, approximately 16% of them present only once. Noted time point: newly diagnosed GD, antithyroid drugs for less than 3 months. The TCR library was prepared using RNA isolated from PBMCs. These sequences were also reported in another study, on T cells in Graves' hyperthyroidism and ophthalmopathy.

Here the sequenced sample was peripheral blood mononuclear cells (PBMCs), taken at new diagnosis, from a patient treated with antithyroid drugs. These receptors came from a woman in her thirties or forties with Graves disease.

This clonotype was found many times. V and J are TRBV2 and TRBJ1-5; possible D gene TRBD1, 6 bases. CDR3 length equals 14 residues. Germline V lookup: CDR1 SNHLY, CDR2 FYNNEI. Trimming cost V 8 bases and J 6 bases, with 17 bases left between them. CDR3 bases: TGTGCCAGCGGTGTACAGGGAAGGAGTCAGCCCCAGCATTTT. This gives the protein CASGVQGRSQPQHF. The whole variable domain, filled in from reference TRBV2 and TRBJ1-5, reads EPEVTQTPSHQVTQMGQEVILRCVPISNHLYFYWYRQILGQKVEFLVSFYNNEISEKSEIFDDQFSVERPDGSNFTLKIRSTKLEDSAMYFCASGVQGRSQPQHFGDGTRLSIL.

This chain links TRBV7-9 with TRBJ2-7; 8 nucleotides agree with TRBD2. J was trimmed by 6 bases and V by 7 bases; bases with no gene match: 5. This CDR3 is built from 12 residues. Germline loops: CDR1 SEHNR, CDR2 FQNEAQ (reference sequence). CDR3 bases: TGTGCCAGCAACTCCGGGGGGGGCGAGCAGTACTTC. Amino acid sequence: CASNSGGGEQYF.

Regarding this clonotype: Lacking the conserved final phenylalanine or tryptophan, this CDR3 likely reflects a read error. It is unclear where the CDR3 begins or ends on the DNA, so no DNA is shown, and the CDR3 is as TCRdb lists it. J is TRBJ2-3 and V is TRBV7-9. Germline V gene lookup returns CDR1 SEHNR and CDR2 FQNEAQ (reference sequence). Both ends counted, the CDR3 spans 12 residues. This CDR3 is CASSMSTDTRYS.

This clonotype was counted at least ten times. The chain links TRBV7-8 to TRBJ2-7, with a weak D call TRBD1 (6 bases). The ends were cut back, 5 bases at V and 4 bases at J, with 18 bases in the middle. The V gene's germline CDR1 is SGHVS and CDR2 FQNEAQ. CDR3 length: 15 amino acids. CDR3 DNA sequence: TGTGCCAGCAGCCCCAGGTCGACAGGAATGTACGAGCAGTACTTC. As protein: CASSPRSTGMYEQYF.

Details on this clonotype: This sequence is one base from a far larger clone and is likely a read error. The genes are TRBV11-3 and TRBJ2-3; 12 bases agree with TRBD2. The end of the DNA is better explained by TRBJ2-1, so the J call may be wrong. This CDR3 comprises 16 residues. Germline V gene data show CDR1 as SGHNT and CDR2 as YENEEA. The CDR3 region is CAGSLALAGGSGEQFF. CDR3 DNA sequence: TGTGCCGGCAGCTTAGCACTAGCGGGAGGATCCGGTGAGCAGTTCTTC.

This clonotype was picked up many times. The V gene is TRBV28, the J gene TRBJ2-1, with D unclear. With 2 bases removed from V and 0 bases from J, the gap between germline ends came to 8 bases. The CDR3 spans 15 residues. Germline V gene lookup returns CDR1 MDHEN and CDR2 SYDVKM. The CDR3 region is CASSLDWSSYNEQFF. The CDR3, as DNA: TGTGCCAGCAGTTTAGATTGGAGCTCCTACAATGAGCAGTTCTTC.

The table lists this clonotype with a few counts. The chain joins TRBV5-6 to TRBJ2-6; no clear D gene. This CDR3 contains 12 residues. Trimming took 2 bases from V and 3 from J, leaving 0 bases between them. Germline values: CDR1 SGHDT, CDR2 YYEEEE. CDR3 amino acids: CASSFGANVLTF. For the CDR3, the DNA is TGTGCCAGCAGCTTTGGGGCCAACGTCCTGACTTTC.

This clonotype was detected many times. In DNA form, the CDR3 reads TGTGCCAGCAGCCCGGGGGACAGGGGATTAGATACGCAGTATTTT. This gives the protein CASSPGDRGLDTQYF. The chain is built from TRBV7-6 and TRBJ2-3; 10 positions match TRBD1. This CDR3 contains 15 residues. V trimming: 5 bases; J trimming: 5 bases; junction bases outside the gene matches: 7. Per the germline V gene, CDR1 is SGHVS and CDR2 is FNYEAQ.

J is TRBJ2-7 and V is TRBV20-1; 12 bases agree with TRBD1. V lost 5 bases to trimming and J lost 3 bases; unmatched junction nucleotides: 20. Germline values: CDR1 DFQATT, CDR2 SNEGSKA (reference sequence). This CDR3 is built from 19 residues. CDR3 region: CSAQKVPGQGAGALYEQYF. DNA for the CDR3: TGCAGTGCTCAGAAAGTCCCGGGACAGGGGGCCGGGGCCCTCTACGAGCAGTACTTC.

This clonotype occurred many times. This sequence joins TRBV2 and TRBJ2-5; 8 bases align to TRBD2. V was clipped by 2 bases and J by 2 bases; unmatched bases: 10. This CDR3 contains 17 residues. Germline assignment: CDR1 SNHLY and CDR2 FYNNEI. This CDR3 reads CASSELPNSGAQETQYF. The CDR3 nucleotides are TGTGCCAGCAGTGAACTCCCGAATAGCGGGGCTCAAGAGACCCAGTACTTC.

This clonotype was found many times. The rearrangement links TRBV24-1 to TRBJ2-1; 10 bases are a match to TRBD2. Germline assignment: CDR1 KGHDR and CDR2 SFDVKD. CDR3 length equals 17 residues. Losses at the gene ends were 5 bases for V and 3 bases for J; bases not matched to a gene: 9. The CDR3 loop is CATSAPSGRGVYNEQFF. The CDR3 nucleotides read TGTGCCACCAGTGCCCCTAGCGGGAGAGGGGTCTACAATGAGCAGTTCTTC.

The V and J genes are TRBV7-3 and TRBJ2-7; D tentatively reads TRBD1 or TRBD2 (5 bases each). The V end was cut by 2 bases, the J end by 6 bases, with 14 bases between. The V gene's germline CDR1 is SGHTA and CDR2 FQGTGA. The CDR3 contains 14 residues. The CDR3 region is CASSLVPGRGEQYF. The CDR3, as DNA: TGTGCCAGCAGCTTAGTTCCGGGACGCGGCGAGCAGTACTTC.

This clonotype was detected many times. The chain couples TRBV20-1 to TRBJ2-7, with 7 bases fitting TRBD2. The germline CDR1 and CDR2 sequences are DFQATT and SNEGSKA (reference sequence). Trimming at V came to 1 base and at J to 3 bases, leaving 6 bases not matched to a gene. CDR3 length: 14 residues. In DNA, the CDR3 is TGCAGTGCTAGAGTACGGGAGGTTTTCTACGAGCAGTACTTC. Translating gives CSARVREVFYEQYF.